What follows is one T cell receptor beta chain and its context. This entry comes from a study of blood T cell repertoires in COVID-19. The CDR3 is 13 residues long. V gave up 2 bases and J gave up 9 bases, with 13 bases separating them. CDR1 is MRHNA, CDR2 SNTAGT, per germline. Authors' processing steps: From reference gene primer amplification, estimates of nucleated cell counts were derived. The protocol was immunoSEQ multiplex PCR, while the TCRdb copy is restricted to in-frame clones and leaves out a portion. V, J and clone size derive from that table, while D and trimming were established from the DNA sequence. The table includes 60,000 to 85,000 clones, roughly 91% detected once.

This sequence joins TRBV6-4 and TRBJ1-2; no clear D. Input material: peripheral blood. This TCR was recovered from a woman of 80 years or more with active or convalescent COVID-19. CDR3 residues: CASSDEAGGSYTF. CDR3 bases: TGTGCCAGCAGTGACGAGGCGGGAGGCAGCTACACCTTC.